The 26 T cell receptor beta chains given below trace back to one sample, sequenced in a study of blood T cell repertoires in COVID-19. TCRdb's table, derived via immunoSEQ multiplex PCR, lists solely in-frame clones and lacks some. The table records under 65,000 clones, approximately 90% of them present only once. Sample: peripheral blood. These receptor sequences come from a man between 60 and 70 years old with acute or convalescent COVID-19.

V and J are TRBV2 and TRBJ1-5; D gene ambiguous. CDR3 length: 13 amino acids. The V end lost 2 bases, the J end lost 2 bases, and 4 bases lay between the germline ends. CDR1 is SNHLY, CDR2 FYNNEI, per germline. The CDR3 loop is CASSERGNQPQHF. CDR3 coding DNA: TGTGCCAGCAGTGAACGGGGCAATCAGCCCCAGCATTTT.

The chain joins TRBV7-3 to TRBJ1-5; D gene ambiguous. V was cut by 5 bases and J by 1 base, with 18 bases left in between. This CDR3 has 17 residues. Germline CDR1 is SGHTA and CDR2 is FQGTGA. The CDR3 loop is CASSPGFLVGSNQPQHF. The CDR3 DNA reads TGTGCCAGCAGCCCGGGGTTTTTAGTCGGAAGCAATCAGCCCCAGCATTTT.

The chain has TRBV19 and TRBJ1-5, with D perhaps TRBD1 (6 bases). Germline-derived CDR1 and CDR2 are LNHDA and SQIVND (reference sequence). The V gene lost 7 bases and the J gene lost 4 bases, with 14 bases spanning the gap. The CDR3 spans 14 residues. In nucleotides, the CDR3 is TGTGCCAGTAATAACGCAGGGGAAAATCAGCCCCAGCATTTT. This codes for CASNNAGENQPQHF.

This clone occurred once. The chain employs TRBV5-4 and TRBJ2-7, with D hard to call. Germline assignment: CDR1 SGHNT and CDR2 YYREEE (reference sequence). Trimming cost V 0 bases and J 0 bases, with 7 bases left between them. CDR3 size: 14 residues. The DNA of the CDR3 is TGTGCCAGCAGCTTGGACTGGAGCTCCTACGAGCAGTACTTC. It is translated as CASSLDWSSYEQYF.

The V call is TRBV28, the J call TRBJ2-3, with 14 positions matching TRBD2. This CDR3 comprises 17 residues. The germline V gene has CDR1 MDHEN and CDR2 SYDVKM. V shed 8 bases and J 1 base; nucleotides not matched to a gene: 8. The CDR3 bases are TGTGCCAGCCTCGGACTAGCGGGAGGATCTGGCACAGATACGCAGTATTTT. Its protein product is CASLGLAGGSGTDTQYF.

The chain uses TRBV7-3 and TRBJ2-3, with a tentative D call TRBD1 (6 bases). Looked up from germline, CDR1 is SGHTA and CDR2 is FQGTGA. Deletions cut 5 bases from V and 4 bases from J, with 16 bases between. This CDR3 spans 15 amino acids. The CDR3, as DNA: TGTGCCAGCAGCCCTAGGGGGAATTTCGCAGATACGCAGTATTTT. This gives the protein CASSPRGNFADTQYF.

This clone was detected once. The J gene is TRBJ2-7, the V gene TRBV12-3 or TRBV12-4; 9 bases line up with TRBD1. V lost 6 bases to trimming and J lost 6 bases; unmatched junction nucleotides: 6. This CDR3 has 13 residues. The CDR3 nucleotides are TGTGCCAGCAGCATACAGGGACAGGGCGAGCAGTACTTC. This codes for CASSIQGQGEQYF.

The chain employs TRBV19 and TRBJ1-5; unclear D gene. The V and J ends lost 0 bases and 1 base respectively, with 10 bases between them. Germline assignment: CDR1 LNHDA and CDR2 SQIVND (reference sequence). The CDR3 is 16 residues long. The CDR3 sequence: CASSIDSDSSNQPQHF. The CDR3 DNA is TGTGCCAGTAGTATAGACTCAGATTCCAGCAATCAGCCCCAGCATTTT. Using reference TRBV19 and TRBJ1-5 for the parts outside the CDR3, the full variable domain is DGGITQSPKYLFRKEGQNVTLSCEQNLNHDAMYWYRQDPGQGLRLIYYSQIVNDFQKGDIAEGYSVSREKKESFPLTVTSAQKNPTAFYLCASSIDSDSSNQPQHFGDGTRLSIL.

This chain joins TRBV7-2 and TRBJ1-4; no clear D. CDR1 is SGHTA, CDR2 FQGNSA, per germline. The CDR3 has 15 amino acids. V gave up 1 base and J gave up 0 bases, with 6 bases separating them. For the CDR3, the DNA is TGTGCCAGCAGCTTAGATTATGCAACTAATGAAAAACTGTTTTTT. It specifies CASSLDYATNEKLFF. The variable domain in full, with the rest retrieved from reference TRBV7-2 and TRBJ1-4, is GAGVSQSPSNKVTEKGKDVELRCDPISGHTALYWYRQSLGQGLEFLIYFQGNSAPDKSGLPSDRFSAERTGGSVSTLTIQRTQQEDSAVYLCASSLDYATNEKLFFGSGTQLSVL.

This sequence joins TRBV9 and TRBJ1-3, with 8 positions matching TRBD1. Germline CDR1 is SGDLS and CDR2 is YYNGEE. The V segment lost 4 bases and the J segment 4 bases; nucleotides outside the gene matches: 7. The CDR3 runs to 15 residues. The chain's CDR3 is CASSTRTGQGNTIYF. In DNA form, the CDR3 reads TGTGCCAGCAGCACCCGGACAGGGCAGGGAAACACCATATATTTT.

This clone was recorded once. CDR3 sequence reads: CASSSIATGGMNTEAFF. The CDR3 nucleotides are TGTGCCAGCAGCAGCATCGCGACAGGGGGCATGAACACTGAAGCTTTCTTT. V is TRBV5-5 and J is TRBJ1-1; 10 bases align to TRBD1. The CDR3 contains 17 residues. J gave up 0 bases and V 4 bases, and 9 bases lay outside the gene matches. The germline gives CDR1 SGHKS, CDR2 YYEKEE (reference sequence).

The chain is built from TRBV5-1 and TRBJ2-3, with TRBD1 matching over 10 bases. Trimming took 5 bases from V and 1 from J; bases not matched to a gene: 4. The CDR3 extends over 15 amino acids. Germline CDR1 and CDR2: SGHRS and YFSETQ. The CDR3 DNA is TGCGCCAGCAGTGCCGGGACAGGGGGCACAGATACGCAGTATTTT. Encoded protein: CASSAGTGGTDTQYF.

The rearrangement links TRBV7-9 to TRBJ2-7; D possibly corresponds to TRBD1 (5 bases). The germline CDR1 and CDR2 sequences are SEHNR and FQNEAQ (reference sequence). CDR3 size: 12 residues. Trimming took off 5 bases at V and 11 bases at J, with 16 bases between the two ends. Here the CDR3 DNA reads TGTGCCAGCAGCACCATTCACCAGGGCGAGTACTTC. Its protein product is CASSTIHQGEYF.

In DNA, the CDR3 is TGTGCCAGCAGTGAAGCGCTGCCACTCCACGAGCAGTACTTC. Translating gives CASSEALPLHEQYF. This chain uses TRBV2 with TRBJ2-7, with D uncertain. The CDR3 covers 14 residues. Trimming cost V 0 bases and J 5 bases, with 11 bases left between them. Per the germline V gene, CDR1 is SNHLY and CDR2 is FYNNEI.

The chain is built from TRBV28 and TRBJ2-7, with no clear D. Germline values: CDR1 MDHEN, CDR2 SYDVKM. V lost 3 bases to trimming and J lost 4 bases, with 7 bases between them. CDR3 length equals 12 residues. The CDR3 spells CASSLGRYEQYF. As DNA, the CDR3 is TGTGCCAGCAGTTTGGGCAGATACGAGCAGTACTTC.

The V and J genes are TRBV6-2 or TRBV6-3 and TRBJ2-7; 9 bases agree with TRBD2. V dropped 5 bases and J dropped 1; count of bases not matched to a gene: 9. The CDR3 has 16 amino acids. Germline CDR1 and CDR2: MNHEY and SVGEGT. The DNA of the CDR3 is TGTGCCAGCAGTCGAGTAGCGGGAGTGGAGTCCTACGAGCAGTACTTC. It is translated as CASSRVAGVESYEQYF.

The V and J genes are TRBV27 and TRBJ1-1, with TRBD1 matching over 12 bases. V shed 5 bases and J 10 bases; nucleotides not matched to a gene: 8. The CDR3 spans 14 residues. CDR1 MNHEY and CDR2 SMNVEV come from the germline V gene (reference sequence). CDR3 loop: CASSPPGQGAGAFF. Written as DNA, the CDR3 is TGTGCCAGCAGTCCCCCGGGACAGGGGGCAGGAGCTTTCTTT.

V gene TRBV6-1 combines with J gene TRBJ1-2; D gene uncertain. Germline V gene data show CDR1 as MNHNS and CDR2 as SASEGT. Trimming took off 1 base at V and 3 bases at J, with 12 bases between the two ends. The CDR3 extends over 15 amino acids. CDR3 in DNA: TGTGCCAGCAGTGAAGATCCGGGGAGCTACTATGGCTACACCTTC. Its protein product is CASSEDPGSYYGYTF.

This clone was counted a single time. In nucleotides, the CDR3 is TGTGCCAGCAGCTTAGGGGAGTCCGAAAGCTATGGCTACACCTTC. Its protein is CASSLGESESYGYTF. V usage is TRBV7-4 and J usage is TRBJ1-2; no definite D call. The CDR3 sequence is 15 residues long. The germline gives CDR1 SGHVT, CDR2 SQSDAQ. V was clipped by 1 base and J by 4 bases, with 13 bases between them.

The sample holds a few counts of this clone. The CDR3 loop is CASDPPRDEQYF. The CDR3 coding sequence is TGCGCCAGCGACCCCCCCCGGGACGAGCAGTACTTC. The V and J genes are TRBV10-1 and TRBJ2-7; no definite D call. Deletions cut 8 bases from V and 5 bases from J, with 13 bases between. The length of the CDR3 is 12 residues. CDR1 WNHNN and CDR2 SYGVQD come from the germline V gene (reference sequence).

A few counts support this clone. CDR3 sequence: CASSLPGQSAAQFF. The CDR3 nucleotides are TGCGCCAGCAGCCTTCCGGGACAGTCTGCTGCGCAGTTCTTC. The genes are TRBV5-1 and TRBJ2-1; 7 bases fit TRBD1. The CDR3 covers 14 residues. The germline V gene has CDR1 SGHRS and CDR2 YFSETQ. V lost 4 bases to trimming and J lost 12 bases; unmatched junction nucleotides: 13.

The chain links TRBV7-9 to TRBJ1-5; D possibly corresponds to TRBD1 (5 bases). This CDR3 has 13 amino acids. Trimming took 2 bases from V and 7 from J, leaving 9 bases between them. Germline V CDR1 and CDR2: SEHNR, FQNEAQ (reference sequence). The CDR3, as DNA: TGTGCCAGCAGCTTATCCAACAGGCAGCCCCAGCATTTT. This encodes CASSLSNRQPQHF.

V gene TRBV18 combines with J gene TRBJ1-1; TRBD1 matches at 9 bases. The length of the CDR3 is 13 residues. Germline V lookup: CDR1 KGHSH, CDR2 LQKENI. V gave up 5 bases and J gave up 7 bases; unmatched junction bases: 5. The CDR3 loop reads CASSARQGDEAFF. The CDR3 bases are TGTGCCAGCTCAGCCCGACAGGGGGATGAAGCTTTCTTT.

The chain couples TRBV12-5 to TRBJ2-2, with TRBD2 identical over 13 bases. Germline values: CDR1 LGHNT, CDR2 FRNRAP. CDR3 length: 17 amino acids. V shed 0 bases and J 9 bases; nucleotides not matched to a gene: 7. This chain's CDR3 is CASGLVGTSGNLRELFF. For the CDR3, the DNA is TGTGCTAGTGGTTTGGTCGGGACTAGCGGGAATCTGAGGGAGCTGTTTTTT. Filled out from reference TRBV12-5 and TRBJ2-2, the complete variable domain reads DARVTQTPRHKVTEMGQEVTMRCQPILGHNTVFWYRQTMMQGLELLAYFRNRAPLDDSGMPKDRFSAEMPDATLATLKIQPSEPRDSAVYFCASGLVGTSGNLRELFFGEGSRLTVL.

This sequence joins TRBV28 and TRBJ2-1, with 9 positions matching TRBD1. V was pared by 2 bases and J by 3 bases, with 5 bases of the junction left unmatched. CDR3 length: 16 residues. The germline V gene encodes CDR1 MDHEN and CDR2 SYDVKM. CDR3 coding DNA: TGTGCCAGCAGTTTAGCCGGGACAGGGAACTACAATGAGCAGTTCTTC. Translating gives CASSLAGTGNYNEQFF.

This chain connects TRBV19 to TRBJ2-5; D gene uncertain. The V end lost 5 bases, the J end lost 3 bases, and 7 bases lay between the germline ends. CDR1 is LNHDA, CDR2 SQIVND, per germline (reference sequence). The CDR3 has 12 amino acids. CDR3: CASSFSEETQYF. In nucleotides, the CDR3 is TGTGCCAGTAGTTTCTCCGAAGAGACCCAGTACTTC.